These 17 T cell receptor beta chains share one sample of origin, sequenced in a study of beta chain features in type 1 diabetes. The study reverse transcribed the entire isolated RNA, so it sequenced expressed TCRB transcripts. Using immunoSEQ multiplex PCR, the repertoire was profiled, and TCRdb retains in-frame clones only, with some absent. The table records about 320,000 clones, around 15% of them present only once. The sample taken for sequencing was central memory CD4+ T cells from blood. These receptors were taken from a man younger than 40 in good health.

For this clone: A junction end diverges from the germline sequence, so it may reflect a read error. This chain uses TRBV7-2 with TRBJ2-7; D is unresolved. This CDR3 has 14 amino acids. CDR1 and CDR2 (germline): SGHTA, FQGNSA. CDR3 nucleotide sequence: TGTGCCAGCAGCTCATCCCTGGGTCCCTACGGGCAGTACTTC. This translates into CASSSSLGPYGQYF.

This chain joins TRBV7-6 and TRBJ2-6, with TRBD1 matching 12 bases. The germline V gene has CDR1 SGHVS and CDR2 FNYEAQ. The CDR3 totals 19 residues. V gave up 5 bases and J gave up 2 bases; unmatched junction bases: 10. This CDR3 reads CASSRDRGPQIAGANVLTF. CDR3 DNA sequence: TGTGCCAGCAGCCGGGACAGGGGGCCGCAGATAGCTGGGGCCAACGTCCTGACTTTC.

This chain uses TRBV7-2 with TRBJ2-2; the match to TRBD2 covers 10 bases. This CDR3 contains 16 residues. V lost 7 bases, J lost 3 bases, and 8 bases stayed unmatched. The V gene's germline CDR1 is SGHTA and CDR2 FQGNSA. CDR3 region: CASNRHSGGYTGELFF. The DNA for the CDR3 is TGTGCCAGCAACCGACATAGCGGGGGGTACACCGGGGAGCTGTTTTTT.

This sequence joins TRBV18 and TRBJ2-2; the D is unclear. The CDR3 is 14 amino acids. The germline V gene encodes CDR1 KGHSH and CDR2 LQKENI. V was pared by 2 bases and J by 1 base, with 5 bases between. DNA for the CDR3: TGTGCCAGCTCACCAGGTCGGAACACCGGGGAGCTGTTTTTT. Translating it yields CASSPGRNTGELFF.

This clone has a handful of counts. In the same sample, other DNA sequences code for this CDR3. The chain recombines TRBV5-4 with TRBJ2-7, with D tentatively TRBD2 (5 bases). Germline V gene sequence: CDR1 SGHNT, CDR2 YYREEE (reference sequence). V was pared by 0 bases and J by 2 bases, with 6 bases between. The CDR3 loop spans 13 amino acids. This CDR3 is CASSLAGTYEQYF. DNA for the CDR3: TGTGCCAGCAGCTTGGCGGGGACCTACGAGCAGTACTTC.

The CDR3 here is CSAKTGNAFF. Written as DNA, the CDR3 is TGCAGCGCCAAAACAGGGAACGCTTTCTTT. The rearrangement joins TRBV29-1 to TRBJ1-1, with a weak D call TRBD1 (6 bases). CDR1 and CDR2 from the germline V gene are SQVTM and ANQGSEA. The CDR3 consists of 10 residues. Trimming cost V 7 bases and J 11 bases, with 14 bases left between them.

This clone was picked up one time. The rearrangement links TRBV30 to TRBJ1-1; D call uncertain. Germline loops: CDR1 GTSNPN, CDR2 SVGIG (reference sequence). V dropped 0 bases and J dropped 3 bases, with 5 bases sitting between them. The CDR3 contains 12 residues. CDR3 DNA sequence: TGTGCCTGGAGTGTACCGGACACTGAAGCTTTCTTT. It translates to CAWSVPDTEAFF.

This clone was recorded at least ten times. This likely comes from a read error, as the CDR3 has no conserved phenylalanine or tryptophan at its end. No DNA is shown, since the ends of the CDR3 on it are uncertain; the CDR3 is the one TCRdb lists. This CDR3 is CASSLPGPHRRI. The J gene is TRBJ1-5, the V gene TRBV18. CDR1 is KGHSH and CDR2 is LQKENI in the germline V gene. The CDR3 numbers 12 amino acids, ends counted.

CDR3 sequence reads: CASSPVTPGQQFF. In nucleotides, the CDR3 is TGTGCCAGCAGCCCGGTAACCCCGGGACAGCAGTTCTTC. This rearrangement joins TRBV7-9 to TRBJ2-1; D possibly matches TRBD1 or TRBD2 (5 bases each). CDR1 is SEHNR, CDR2 FQNEAQ, per germline (reference sequence). The CDR3 consists of 13 residues. V was trimmed by 5 bases and J by 11 bases, leaving 16 bases between them. The variable domain in full, completed from reference TRBV7-9 and TRBJ2-1, reads DTGVSQNPRHKITKRGQNVTFRCDPISEHNRLYWYRQTLGQGPEFLTYFQNEAQLEKSRLLSDRFSAERPKGSFSTLEIQRTEQGDSAMYLCASSPVTPGQQFFGPGTRLTVL.

CDR3 amino acids: CASSARQGYGGNTIYF. The CDR3, as DNA: TGTGCCAGCAGCGCCAGACAGGGGTACGGTGGAAACACCATATATTTT. The rearrangement uses TRBV7-2 and TRBJ1-3, with TRBD1 matching 8 bases. V shed 5 bases and J 3 bases; nucleotides not matched to a gene: 9. The CDR3 covers 16 residues. Germline loops: CDR1 SGHTA, CDR2 FQGNSA.

This sequence joins TRBV19 and TRBJ1-1; D is unclear. Trimming shortened V by 7 bases and J by 5 bases, and 14 bases separated the two germline ends. Looked up from germline, CDR1 is LNHDA and CDR2 is SQIVND (reference sequence). The length of the CDR3 is 13 residues. The CDR3 loop reads CASISPQQTEAFF. CDR3 DNA sequence: TGTGCCAGTATCTCGCCCCAACAGACTGAAGCTTTCTTT. The variable domain in full, with the rest retrieved from reference TRBV19 and TRBJ1-1, is DGGITQSPKYLFRKEGQNVTLSCEQNLNHDAMYWYRQDPGQGLRLIYYSQIVNDFQKGDIAEGYSVSREKKESFPLTVTSAQKNPTAFYLCASISPQQTEAFFGQGTRLTVV.

This clone was found a few times. The V and J genes are TRBV4-2 and TRBJ1-5, with TRBD1 matching 9 bases. Germline CDR1 reads LGHNA; CDR2 reads YNFKEQ. The CDR3 sequence is 17 residues long. V gave up 4 bases and J gave up 1 base; unmatched junction bases: 8. This CDR3 reads CASSRTGGRRSNQPQHF. DNA of the CDR3: TGTGCCAGCAGCCGCACAGGGGGCCGGAGAAGCAATCAGCCCCAGCATTTT.

This clone was detected a few times. The V and J genes are TRBV7-8 and TRBJ1-2; D gene uncertain. V was clipped by 6 bases and J by 4 bases, with 18 bases between them. This CDR3 has 15 residues. Germline values: CDR1 SGHVS, CDR2 FQNEAQ. The CDR3 reads CASSLLGSGTYGYTF. The CDR3 region has the DNA TGTGCCAGCAGTTTGCTAGGGTCGGGTACCTATGGCTACACCTTC.

J is TRBJ1-2 and V is TRBV25-1, with D maybe TRBD1 (5 bases). The germline V gene has CDR1 MGHDK and CDR2 SYGVNS. The CDR3 totals 12 residues. V was shortened by 1 base and J by 10 bases, with 10 bases between the two germline ends. As DNA, the CDR3 is TGTGCCAGCAGTGAATCAGGGCATGCCTACACCTTC. This translates into CASSESGHAYTF.

This clone was picked up a small number of times. V is TRBV7-2 and J is TRBJ1-2; D may be TRBD1 (5 bases). This CDR3 is built from 15 residues. The V gene's germline CDR1 is SGHTA and CDR2 FQGNSA. The germline V and J ends were trimmed by 1 base and 4 bases, with 13 bases remaining between them. CDR3 loop: CASSLVRDGTYGYTF. The DNA of the CDR3 is TGTGCCAGCAGCTTAGTGCGGGACGGGACCTATGGCTACACCTTC.

This chain joins TRBV5-1 and TRBJ2-1, with 9 bases that match TRBD2. After removal of 1 base from V and 10 bases from J, the junction contained 12 bases not matched to a gene. Germline-derived CDR1 and CDR2 are SGHRS and YFSETQ. The CDR3 loop spans 16 amino acids. CDR3 nucleotide sequence: TGCGCCAGCAGCTTGCGGGCGGGAGGGGGCCAACCGGAGCAGTTCTTC. Translated, it gives CASSLRAGGGQPEQFF.

The gene calls are TRBV6-1 and TRBJ2-3, with D unresolved. CDR1 is MNHNS and CDR2 is SASEGT in the germline V gene. V was clipped by 6 bases and J by 6 bases, with 10 bases between them. This CDR3 spans 12 amino acids. CDR3 residues: CASRETVDTQYF. CDR3 DNA: TGTGCCAGCAGGGAAACTGTGGATACGCAGTATTTT.